These 9 T cell receptor beta chains were sequenced from one sample in a study of T cell responses to AZD1222 COVID-19 vaccine. Data came from immunoSEQ multiplex PCR; TCRdb stores just in-frame clones and leaves some out. Of some 86,000 clones in the sample, approximately 91% are singletons; the top ten hold roughly 7.2%. Sequencing used peripheral blood, obtained 28 days after the second AZD1222 dose. All receptors come from an adult who received the AZD1222 COVID-19 vaccine.

The chain carries TRBV2 and TRBJ2-7, with TRBD1 identical over 7 bases. In germline, CDR1 is SNHLY, CDR2 FYNNEI. This CDR3 has 13 amino acids. J was trimmed by 2 bases and V by 4 bases; bases with no gene match: 2. In DNA, the CDR3 is TGTGCCAGCAGTGCGACAGGGCCCTACGAGCAGTACTTC. The encoded protein is CASSATGPYEQYF.

The chain combines TRBV10-3 with TRBJ2-7; possibly TRBD1 for D (5 bases). The CDR3 is 18 amino acids. Per germline, CDR1 ENHRY and CDR2 SYGVKD. V lost 0 bases to trimming and J lost 0 bases, with 18 bases between them. Here the CDR3 DNA reads TGTGCCATCAGTGAGTCCCCCAGGGCAGGCAAACACTCCTACGAGCAGTACTTC. This gives the protein CAISESPRAGKHSYEQYF.

V gene TRBV2 combines with J gene TRBJ2-3; D possibly corresponds to TRBD2 (5 bases). The V gene's germline CDR1 is SNHLY and CDR2 FYNNEI. V was cut by 3 bases and J by 5 bases, with 9 bases left in between. The CDR3 runs 13 residues. CDR3 DNA sequence: TGTGCCAGCAGTGACCCTGAGGGAGATACGCAGTATTTT. Encoded protein: CASSDPEGDTQYF.

V and J are TRBV6-5 and TRBJ1-4; 11 nucleotides agree with TRBD1. The germline V gene encodes CDR1 MNHEY and CDR2 SVGAGI. J lost 8 bases, V lost 6 bases, and 5 bases had no gene match. This CDR3 has 14 amino acids. CDR3 residues: CASSRTGGREKLFF. CDR3 coding DNA: TGTGCCAGCAGCAGGACAGGGGGCCGGGAAAAACTGTTTTTT.

The J gene is TRBJ2-7, the V gene TRBV5-1; 12 bases fit TRBD1. V lost 0 bases to trimming and J lost 6 bases; unmatched junction nucleotides: 4. CDR1 SGHRS and CDR2 YFSETQ come from the germline V gene. CDR3 length: 15 residues. In DNA, the CDR3 is TGCGCCAGCAGCTTGGTCGGGACAGGGGGCACCGAGCAGTACTTC. This encodes CASSLVGTGGTEQYF.

This chain uses TRBV5-1 with TRBJ2-7; 7 bases are a match to TRBD2. J lost 0 bases, V lost 4 bases, and 7 bases had no gene match. The CDR3 length is 15 residues. CDR1 and CDR2 from the germline V gene are SGHRS and YFSETQ. Here the CDR3 reads CASSGRGGSSYEQYF. The CDR3 coding sequence is TGCGCCAGCAGCGGTCGGGGCGGGAGCTCCTACGAGCAGTACTTC.

This chain connects TRBV5-6 to TRBJ1-6; the match to TRBD1 covers 11 bases. The germline CDR1 and CDR2 sequences are SGHDT and YYEEEE. V trimming: 2 bases; J trimming: 8 bases; junction bases outside the gene matches: 6. The CDR3 has 16 residues. CDR3 in amino acids: CASSFTGTGGDSPLHF. The CDR3 coding sequence is TGTGCCAGCAGCTTTACCGGGACAGGGGGTGATTCACCCCTCCACTTT.

With respect to this clone: At the DNA level, this CDR3 is encoded by other sequences in the same sample as well. This rearrangement joins TRBV15 to TRBJ1-5; no clear D gene. V lost 0 bases and J lost 7, with 4 bases in between. Germline CDR1 LNHNV, CDR2 YYDKDF (reference sequence). The CDR3 runs 12 residues. CDR3 sequence reads: CATSRDNQPQHF. The CDR3 DNA reads as TGTGCCACCAGCAGAGATAACCAGCCCCAGCATTTT. Looking up the rest from reference TRBV15 and TRBJ1-5 gives the full variable domain: DAMVIQNPRYQVTQFGKPVTLSCSQTLNHNVMYWYQQKSSQAPKLLFHYYDKDFNNEADTPDNFQSRRPNTSFCFLDIRSPGLGDTAMYLCATSRDNQPQHFGDGTRLSIL.

The genes are TRBV5-6 and TRBJ2-7, with D uncertain. CDR1 and CDR2 (germline): SGHDT, YYEEEE. V lost 4 bases, J lost 3 bases, and 14 bases lay in between. This CDR3 is 14 amino acids long. The CDR3 protein is CASSPLDQDYEQYF. In nucleotides, the CDR3 is TGTGCCAGCAGCCCCCTGGACCAAGACTACGAGCAGTACTTC.